The present TCR beta chain was sequenced within a study of cytomegalovirus exposure and HLA in healthy donors. General study points: Under in vitro conditions, a few CMV-associated chains were confirmed as specific for CMV antigens. Excluded: some indistinguishable V segments such as TRBV6-2 and TRBV6-3.

The study ran its PCR with 60 Vbeta and 13 Jbeta primers. Sequenced by immunoSEQ multiplex PCR; TCRdb stores in-frame clones only, minus some. Its listing shows roughly 140,000 clones. V lost 2 bases and J 0 bases, leaving 11 bases between the germline ends. Germline-derived CDR1 and CDR2 are MNHNY and SVGAGI (reference sequence). The CDR3 spans 16 residues. Remarks on this clone: What it binds is not known.

The genes are TRBV6-6 and TRBJ1-5; no reliable D call. The TCR comes from a man aged 35 to 55 in good health and CMV-seronegative. Sequenced material: PBMCs. The CDR3 sequence: CASSYERPYSNQPQHF. CDR3 in DNA: TGTGCCAGCAGTTACGAGCGGCCTTATAGCAATCAGCCCCAGCATTTT.